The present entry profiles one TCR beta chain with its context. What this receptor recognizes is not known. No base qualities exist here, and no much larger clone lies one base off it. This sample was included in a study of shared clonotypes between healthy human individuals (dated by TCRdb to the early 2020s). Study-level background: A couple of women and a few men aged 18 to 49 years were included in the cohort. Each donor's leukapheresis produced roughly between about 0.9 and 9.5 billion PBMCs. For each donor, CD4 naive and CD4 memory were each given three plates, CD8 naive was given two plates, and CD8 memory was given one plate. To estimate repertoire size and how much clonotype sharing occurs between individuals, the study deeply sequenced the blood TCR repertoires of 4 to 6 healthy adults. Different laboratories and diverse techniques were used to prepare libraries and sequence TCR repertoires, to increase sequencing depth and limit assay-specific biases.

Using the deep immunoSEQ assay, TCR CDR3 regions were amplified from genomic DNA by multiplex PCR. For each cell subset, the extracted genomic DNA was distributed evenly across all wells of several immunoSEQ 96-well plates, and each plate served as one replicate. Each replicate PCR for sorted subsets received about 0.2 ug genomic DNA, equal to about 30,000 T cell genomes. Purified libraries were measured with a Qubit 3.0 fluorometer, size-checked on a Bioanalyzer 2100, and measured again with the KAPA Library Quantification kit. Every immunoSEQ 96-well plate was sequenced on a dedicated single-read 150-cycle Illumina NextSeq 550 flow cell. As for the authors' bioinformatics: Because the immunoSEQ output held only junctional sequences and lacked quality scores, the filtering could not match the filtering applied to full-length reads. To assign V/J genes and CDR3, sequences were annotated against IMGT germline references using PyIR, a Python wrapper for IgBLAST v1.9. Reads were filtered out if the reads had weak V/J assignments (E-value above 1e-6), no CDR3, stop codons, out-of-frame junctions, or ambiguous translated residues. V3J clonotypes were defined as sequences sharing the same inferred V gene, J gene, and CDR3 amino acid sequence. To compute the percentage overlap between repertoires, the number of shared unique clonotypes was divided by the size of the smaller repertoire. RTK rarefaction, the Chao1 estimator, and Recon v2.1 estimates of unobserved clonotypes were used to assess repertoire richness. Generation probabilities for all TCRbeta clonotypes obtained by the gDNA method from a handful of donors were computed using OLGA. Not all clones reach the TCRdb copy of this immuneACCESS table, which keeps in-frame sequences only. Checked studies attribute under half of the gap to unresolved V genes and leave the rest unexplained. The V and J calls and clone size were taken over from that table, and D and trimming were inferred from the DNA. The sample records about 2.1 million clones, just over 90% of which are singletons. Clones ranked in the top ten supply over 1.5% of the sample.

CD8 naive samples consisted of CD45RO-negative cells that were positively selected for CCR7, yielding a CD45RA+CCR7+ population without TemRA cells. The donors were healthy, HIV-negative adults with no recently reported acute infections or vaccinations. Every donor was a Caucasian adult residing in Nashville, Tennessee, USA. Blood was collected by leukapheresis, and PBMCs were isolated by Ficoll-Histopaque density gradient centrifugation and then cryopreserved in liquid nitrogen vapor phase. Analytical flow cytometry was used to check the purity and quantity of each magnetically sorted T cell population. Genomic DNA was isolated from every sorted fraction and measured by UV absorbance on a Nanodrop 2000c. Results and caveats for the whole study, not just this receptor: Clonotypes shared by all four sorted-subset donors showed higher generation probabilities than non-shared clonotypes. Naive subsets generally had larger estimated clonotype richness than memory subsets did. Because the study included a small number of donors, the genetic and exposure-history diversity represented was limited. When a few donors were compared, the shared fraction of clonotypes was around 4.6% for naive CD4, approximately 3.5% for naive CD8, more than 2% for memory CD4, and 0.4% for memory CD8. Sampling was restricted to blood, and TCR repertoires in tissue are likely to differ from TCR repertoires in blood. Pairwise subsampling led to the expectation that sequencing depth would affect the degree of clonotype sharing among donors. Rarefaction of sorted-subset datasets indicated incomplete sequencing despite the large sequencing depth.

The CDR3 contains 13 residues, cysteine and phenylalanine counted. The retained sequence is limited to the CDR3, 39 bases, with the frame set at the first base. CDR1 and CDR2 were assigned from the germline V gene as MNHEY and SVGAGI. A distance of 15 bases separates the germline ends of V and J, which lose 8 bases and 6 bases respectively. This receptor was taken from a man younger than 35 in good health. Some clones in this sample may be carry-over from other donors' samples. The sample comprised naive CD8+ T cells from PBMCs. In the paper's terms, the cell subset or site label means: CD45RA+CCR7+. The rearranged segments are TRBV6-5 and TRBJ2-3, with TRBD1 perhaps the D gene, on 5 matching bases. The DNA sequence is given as TGTGCCAGCTCGAGGAAGGGGCCCGATACGCAGTATTTT. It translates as CASSRKGPDTQYF.